This TCR beta chain is from a study of blood T cells in healthy people across ages. Study results and limitations: Diversity of TCR beta per million T cells declined in a roughly linear way with age.

Combining a sample-barcoded 5' primer with a J-beta primer mix, a second PCR ran for roughly 6 to 11 cycles. MiXCR, applied by TCRdb to the 5' RACE reads, yields one record per CDR3 protein. This sample yields 650,000 to 900,000 distinct CDR3 sequences, of which 62% are seen a single time; approximately 30% belongs to the top ten. Details on this clonotype: The antigen remains unidentified.

The sequence came from a man aged 30 to 45 in good health. Sequenced sample: blood.

The CDR3 DNA sequence: TGCAGTGCTAGAGAAGGGCTTGCCTATGGCTACACCTTC. Translating it yields CSAREGLAYGYTF. This rearrangement joins TRBV20-1 to TRBJ1-2; D remains unclear. V gave up 0 bases and J gave up 4 bases, with 9 bases separating them. Germline V gene data show CDR1 as DFQATT and CDR2 as SNEGSKA (reference sequence). The CDR3 has 13 residues.